This TCR beta chain was sequenced for a study of shared clonotypes between healthy human individuals. Execution of the assay was at deep level. Method: immunoSEQ multiplex PCR; TCRdb's copy keeps in-frame clones and lacks some. The data contain about 2 million clones, less than 95% of them seen just once; the ten biggest clones take up roughly 1.2%. Terminally differentiated effector memory CD45RA+ cells were excluded from the naive CD8 cells, which were CD45RO-negative and positively selected for CCR7. Per germline, CDR1 SNHLY and CDR2 FYNNEI. With termini counted, the CDR3 has 17 amino acids. This clone was counted a single time. As the CDR3 is not closed by the conserved phenylalanine or tryptophan, this likely results from a read error. The DNA is omitted, as the CDR3 cannot be located on it reliably, and the CDR3 follows TCRdb's listing.

The sample comprised naive CD8+ T cells sorted from blood. V is TRBV2 and J is TRBJ2-7; TRBD2, the table's D call, was not compared with the DNA. The TCR sequence derives from a young man in good health. CDR3 protein: CASSEGLEKDLLAGEGP.